This T cell receptor (beta chain) originates from a study of blood T cell repertoires in COVID-19. In the study overall: COVID-19 samples collected from the United States, Italy and Spain covered acute and convalescent phases.

Per the study methods: For nucleated cells, counts were estimated from reference gene primer amplification. Sequenced by immunoSEQ multiplex PCR; TCRdb stores in-frame clones only, minus some. That table furnishes V, J and clone size, whereas the DNA furnished D and trimming. The sample contains about 88,000 clones, around four fifths of which appear only once. This clone has only a few counts. CDR3 size: 16 residues. Trimming removed 1 base from V and 1 base from J, with 12 bases in between. Germline-derived CDR1 and CDR2 are SEHNR and FQNEAQ (reference sequence). The clonotype was recovered from a human donor in a cohort sampled during active COVID-19. The gene calls are TRBV7-9 and TRBJ2-3; D might be TRBD2 (6 bases). Sequenced: peripheral blood. CDR3 protein: CASSLGGGTGTDTQYF. In DNA form, the CDR3 reads TGTGCCAGCAGCTTAGGTGGCGGGACGGGCACAGATACGCAGTATTTT.